Presented here are 20 T cell receptor beta chains from one specimen sequenced in a study of sequential checkpoint blockade in melanoma. Here immunoSEQ multiplex PCR was the method, and the copy in TCRdb shows in-frame clones only, minus some. The data contain tens of thousands of clones, roughly nine tenths of them singletons. Described treatment: randomized to nivolumab then ipilimumab (arm A) or the reverse (arm B). This sample comprised CD8+ T cells sorted from blood (inferred from file names), obtained from a patient given nivolumab and ipilimumab in sequence. Receptors originate from a human donor with melanoma.

The chain combines TRBV5-1 with TRBJ2-7, with D possibly being TRBD2 (6 bases). V lost 4 bases and J lost 4, with 12 bases in between. The length of the CDR3 is 13 residues. The germline V gene has CDR1 SGHRS and CDR2 YFSETQ. The CDR3 DNA reads TGCGCCAGCAGCCCGTCGCGGGGTTACGAGCAGTACTTC. It translates to CASSPSRGYEQYF.

This chain uses TRBV4-3 with TRBJ2-5, with D tentatively TRBD2 (6 bases). Germline CDR1 and CDR2: LGHNA and YSLEER. Trimming removed 0 bases at V and 0 bases at J, with 14 bases between. This CDR3 has 17 residues. DNA of the CDR3: TGCGCCAGCAGCCAAGAACTGCAGGGACTCTACCAAGAGACCCAGTACTTC. Protein: CASSQELQGLYQETQYF.

The chain links TRBV5-6 to TRBJ2-1; D is perhaps TRBD2 (5 bases). The V end was cut by 4 bases, the J end by 9 bases, with 20 bases between. The CDR3 sequence is 15 residues long. Germline CDR1 reads SGHDT; CDR2 reads YYEEEE. CDR3 coding DNA: TGTGCCAGCAGCCTGGTGAGGGAGTATCCAGCTGAGCAGTTCTTC. Encoded protein: CASSLVREYPAEQFF. Drawing the rest from reference TRBV5-6 and TRBJ2-1, the complete variable domain is DAGVTQSPTHLIKTRGQQVTLRCSPKSGHDTVSWYQQALGQGPQFIFQYYEEEERQRGNFPDRFSGHQFPNYSSELNVNALLLGDSALYLCASSLVREYPAEQFFGPGTRLTVL.

The sample holds one count of this clone. V is TRBV7-3 and J is TRBJ1-1; possible D gene TRBD1, 5 bases. CDR1 SGHTA and CDR2 FQGTGA come from the germline V gene. The CDR3 covers 15 residues. The V end lost 2 bases, the J end lost 0 bases, and 10 bases lay between the germline ends. The CDR3 DNA is TGTGCCAGCAGCTTAGGTGCAGGGTTGAACACTGAAGCTTTCTTT. This translates into CASSLGAGLNTEAFF.

This sequence joins TRBV7-9 and TRBJ1-2; D unresolved. This CDR3 contains 12 residues. From germline, CDR1 is SEHNR and CDR2 FQNEAQ (reference sequence). Trimming shortened V by 5 bases and J by 6 bases, and 10 bases separated the two germline ends. Here the CDR3 reads CASSILGNGYTF. CDR3 sequence (DNA): TGTGCCAGCAGCATCCTAGGAAATGGCTACACCTTC.

The gene calls are TRBV7-9 and TRBJ1-1, with TRBD1 as a possible D gene (6 bases). Germline assignment: CDR1 SEHNR and CDR2 FQNEAQ (reference sequence). There are 13 residues in the CDR3. Trimming cost V 6 bases and J 2 bases, with 10 bases left between them. Here the CDR3 reads CASRWDTNTEAFF. In DNA form, the CDR3 reads TGTGCCAGCAGATGGGACACCAACACTGAAGCTTTCTTT.

This clone occurred a few times. As DNA, the CDR3 is TGTGCCAGCAGCCAATTTAGCGGGATAGGCGGGGAGCTGTTTTTT. This sequence encodes CASSQFSGIGGELFF. The chain joins TRBV14 to TRBJ2-2, with 8 bases that match TRBD2. CDR1 is SGHDN and CDR2 is FVKESK in the germline V gene. Trimming at V came to 2 bases and at J to 7 bases, leaving 6 bases not matched to a gene. The CDR3 has 15 amino acids.

This chain connects TRBV5-4 to TRBJ1-3; D is unclear. This CDR3 has 13 residues. Deletions cut 4 bases from V and 4 bases from J, with 9 bases between. Looked up from germline, CDR1 is SGHNT and CDR2 is YYREEE (reference sequence). In DNA form, the CDR3 reads TGTGCCAGCAGCGGGAGGGAGGGAAACACCATATATTTT. Translation gives CASSGREGNTIYF.

The J gene is TRBJ1-1, the V gene TRBV11-2, with no clear D. The V gene lost 1 base and the J gene lost 1 base, with 7 bases spanning the gap. The CDR3 consists of 14 residues. The germline V gene encodes CDR1 SGHAT and CDR2 FQNNGV. CDR3 DNA: TGTGCCAGCAGCTTAGCGCCGGGGAACACTGAAGCTTTCTTT. Its protein is CASSLAPGNTEAFF.

The V and J genes are TRBV2 and TRBJ2-5; tentatively, D is TRBD1 (5 bases). The CDR3 sequence is 13 residues long. CDR1 and CDR2 from the germline V gene are SNHLY and FYNNEI. V was cut by 6 bases and J by 5 bases, with 13 bases left in between. The CDR3 DNA is TGTGCCAGCAGAGACAGCCCCTGGGAGACCCAGTACTTC. Its protein product is CASRDSPWETQYF.

The rearrangement joins TRBV9 to TRBJ2-2; D is unresolved. The CDR3 loop spans 13 amino acids. Trimming stripped 1 base from V and 5 bases from J, with 6 bases between. Germline values: CDR1 SGDLS, CDR2 YYNGEE. The CDR3 region is CASSVWSTGELFF. Here the CDR3 DNA reads TGTGCCAGCAGCGTATGGAGTACCGGGGAGCTGTTTTTT.

CDR3 sequence reads: CASRAGTGGLDTQYF. The CDR3 coding sequence is TGCGCCAGTCGAGCCGGGACAGGGGGCTTGGATACGCAGTATTTT. The chain joins TRBV4-1 to TRBJ2-3; 12 bases match TRBD1. The germline V gene has CDR1 MGHRA and CDR2 YSYEKL. CDR3 size: 15 residues. Losses at the gene ends were 9 bases for V and 6 bases for J; bases not matched to a gene: 10.

The chain uses TRBV21-1 and TRBJ2-5; no check of the table's D call, TRBD2, against the DNA was made. TRBV21-1 is deemed a pseudogene. CDR3 size: 18 residues. The CDR3 sequence: CASSKGGLTSGGYETQYF. DNA for the CDR3: TGTGCCAGCAGCAAAGGAGGGTTGACTAGCGGGGGGTATGAGACCCAGTACTTC.

The rearrangement joins TRBV13 to TRBJ1-1; D may be TRBD1 (5 bases). The CDR3 sequence is 14 residues long. With 5 bases removed from V and 3 bases from J, the gap between germline ends came to 13 bases. CDR1 PRHDT and CDR2 FYEKMQ come from the germline V gene (reference sequence). In nucleotides, the CDR3 is TGTGCCAGCAGCCATCGGGCGGGGGACACTGAAGCTTTCTTT. Residues: CASSHRAGDTEAFF.

The rearrangement links TRBV7-2 to TRBJ2-7; TRBD1 matches at 8 bases. This CDR3 comprises 17 residues. V lost 0 bases to trimming and J lost 0 bases; unmatched junction nucleotides: 7. Looked up from germline, CDR1 is SGHTA and CDR2 is FQGNSA. The DNA for the CDR3 is TGTGCCAGCAGCTTAGCGAAGGGACAGGCCTTCTCCTACGAGCAGTACTTC. It is translated as CASSLAKGQAFSYEQYF.

This sequence joins TRBV13 and TRBJ2-1, with D perhaps TRBD2 (6 bases). Trimming pared 4 bases from V and 1 base from J, leaving 14 bases between. From germline, CDR1 is PRHDT and CDR2 FYEKMQ (reference sequence). The CDR3 contains 16 residues. CDR3 nucleotide sequence: TGTGCCAGCAGCTCCCCTGGGACTGATTCCTACAATGAGCAGTTCTTC. Protein: CASSSPGTDSYNEQFF. Looking up the rest from reference TRBV13 and TRBJ2-1 gives the full variable domain: AAGVIQSPRHLIKEKRETATLKCYPIPRHDTVYWYQQGPGQDPQFLISFYEKMQSDKGSIPDRFSAQQFSDYHSELNMSSLELGDSALYFCASSSPGTDSYNEQFFGPGTRLTVL.

The count of this clone is one. This chain links TRBV13 with TRBJ2-1, with 8 bases aligning to TRBD2. CDR1 PRHDT and CDR2 FYEKMQ come from the germline V gene (reference sequence). V gave up 4 bases and J gave up 1 base; unmatched junction bases: 9. CDR3 length: 17 residues. The CDR3 DNA reads TGTGCCAGCAGCTCCGGGAGGTCTAGCGGGTCCTACAATGAGCAGTTCTTC. It is translated as CASSSGRSSGSYNEQFF.

In its sample, this clone was seen once. This sequence joins TRBV13 and TRBJ1-6; 7 bases map to TRBD1. This CDR3 has 16 amino acids. Trimming removed 5 bases from V and 6 bases from J; junction bases left unmatched: 10. Germline loops: CDR1 PRHDT, CDR2 FYEKMQ (reference sequence). The chain's CDR3 is CASSPRQGLGNSPLHF. CDR3 bases: TGTGCCAGCAGCCCACGACAGGGTCTGGGTAATTCACCCCTCCACTTT.

Only one count was recorded for this clone. CDR3 nucleotide sequence: TGTGCCAGCAGCAAAGCGCGAATGGAGCAGTTCTTC. Amino acids: CASSKARMEQFF. V is TRBV21-1 and J is TRBJ2-1; TRBD2 is taken as the D call from the table, unchecked against the DNA. TRBV21-1 is labeled a pseudogene. This CDR3 region has 12 residues.

The chain has TRBV19 and TRBJ2-7, with 8 bases aligning to TRBD2. Trimming took 4 bases from V and 2 from J; bases not matched to a gene: 10. CDR1 and CDR2 from the germline V gene are LNHDA and SQIVND (reference sequence). The CDR3 is 16 amino acids. CDR3 protein: CASSTRLGLGAYEQYF. CDR3 DNA sequence: TGTGCCAGTAGTACCCGCCTGGGACTAGGGGCCTACGAGCAGTACTTC.